What follows are 18 T cell receptor beta chains derived from one specimen sequenced in a study of blood T cell repertoires in COVID-19. The data were produced by immunoSEQ multiplex PCR, yet TCRdb's version contains in-frame clones alone and is incomplete. Of roughly 100,000 clones in the sample, over 70% were seen once. Material: peripheral blood. These receptors came from a man over 45 with acute or convalescent COVID-19.

The rearrangement links TRBV7-8 to TRBJ1-1, with D perhaps TRBD1 (5 bases). This CDR3 has 18 residues. V shed 2 bases and J shed 0 bases, with 19 bases lying between them. CDR1 and CDR2 (germline): SGHVS, FQNEAQ. CDR3 region: CASSLRGRGQTMNTEAFF. The CDR3 region has the DNA TGTGCCAGCAGCTTAAGGGGTAGGGGTCAAACTATGAACACTGAAGCTTTCTTT.

The J gene is TRBJ2-1, the V gene TRBV11-3; D call uncertain. Germline V CDR1 and CDR2: SGHNT, YENEEA. CDR3 size: 14 residues. Trimming removed 2 bases from V and 5 bases from J, with 10 bases in between. The DNA for the CDR3 is TGTGCCAGCAGCTTACGAGGAAAGAACAATGAGCAGTTCTTC. Translated, it gives CASSLRGKNNEQFF.

A single count supports this clone. This chain links TRBV6-4 with TRBJ1-3; D perhaps matches TRBD1 (5 bases). The CDR3 is 14 residues long. Germline V gene lookup returns CDR1 MRHNA and CDR2 SNTAGT. Deletions cut 9 bases from V and 0 bases from J, with 12 bases between. The DNA for the CDR3 is TGTGCCAGACACCGGGACTCCTCTGGAAACACCATATATTTT. Protein product: CARHRDSSGNTIYF.

V is TRBV5-1 and J is TRBJ1-2; TRBD1 is a possible D gene (5 bases). V lost 0 bases and J lost 1, with 10 bases in between. CDR3 length: 15 residues. The germline V gene has CDR1 SGHRS and CDR2 YFSETQ. The CDR3 DNA sequence: TGCGCCAGCAGCTTGGCCGGGGGAGGTAACTATGGCTACACCTTC. As protein: CASSLAGGGNYGYTF.

Here the CDR3 reads CASRGETGGTEAFF. In DNA form, the CDR3 reads TGTGCCAGCAGGGGAGAGACAGGGGGCACTGAAGCTTTCTTT. The rearrangement links TRBV2 to TRBJ1-1; the match to TRBD1 covers 9 bases. The CDR3 has 14 amino acids. After removal of 6 bases from V and 4 bases from J, the junction contained 6 bases not matched to a gene. The germline CDR1 and CDR2 sequences are SNHLY and FYNNEI.

The rearrangement uses TRBV5-5 and TRBJ2-7, with D maybe TRBD2 (6 bases). The V and J ends lost 1 base and 7 bases respectively, with 12 bases between them. The CDR3 contains 13 residues. The germline V gene encodes CDR1 SGHKS and CDR2 YYEKEE (reference sequence). The CDR3 sequence: CASSLRPGVEQYF. CDR3 in DNA: TGTGCCAGCAGCTTGAGGCCGGGGGTTGAGCAGTACTTC.

V and J are TRBV27 and TRBJ1-2; 7 bases agree with TRBD1. Germline V gene lookup returns CDR1 MNHEY and CDR2 SMNVEV (reference sequence). The CDR3 contains 14 residues. Unmatched junction bases numbered 5, after V lost 3 bases and J lost 4 bases. CDR3 in amino acids: CASSFSPGGYGYTF. CDR3 nucleotide sequence: TGTGCCAGCAGTTTTTCCCCAGGGGGCTATGGCTACACCTTC.

The gene calls are TRBV27 and TRBJ2-1, with TRBD1 matching over 8 bases. The germline V gene has CDR1 MNHEY and CDR2 SMNVEV (reference sequence). The CDR3 length is 15 residues. The V and J ends lost 4 bases and 6 bases, in that order; junction bases with no gene match: 8. CDR3 region: CASSSPRGRLNEQFF. DNA for the CDR3: TGTGCCAGCAGTTCACCCAGGGGGCGGCTCAATGAGCAGTTCTTC.

The chain employs TRBV21-1 and TRBJ2-1; the table's D call, TRBD2, was not checked against the DNA. TRBV21-1 is a documented pseudogene. CDR3 length: 15 amino acids. CDR3 nucleotide sequence: TGTGCCAGCAGCAAAGTCGACCCTTCCGGGAATGAGCAGTTCTTC. This translates into CASSKVDPSGNEQFF.

This chain connects TRBV19 to TRBJ2-7; 10 bases map to TRBD1. CDR3 size: 14 residues. Germline trimming cut 8 bases from V and 4 bases from J; bases unmatched to any gene: 8. Germline-derived CDR1 and CDR2 are LNHDA and SQIVND (reference sequence). The CDR3 DNA reads TGTGCCAGTGAACCGGGACAGGGGAAATACGAGCAGTACTTC. Protein: CASEPGQGKYEQYF.

J is TRBJ1-6 and V is TRBV30; 8 bases agree with TRBD1. The germline V gene has CDR1 GTSNPN and CDR2 SVGIG (reference sequence). The V segment lost 6 bases and the J segment 5 bases; nucleotides outside the gene matches: 3. This CDR3 comprises 13 residues. In DNA form, the CDR3 reads TGTGCCTGTCAGGGGGCGAATAATTCACCCCTCCACTTT. Its translation: CACQGANNSPLHF. The entire variable domain, with the rest obtained from reference TRBV30 and TRBJ1-6, is as follows: SQTIHQWPATLVQPVGSPLSLECTVEGTSNPNLYWYRQAAGRGLQLLFYSVGIGQISSEVPQNLSASRPQDRQFILSSKKLLLSDSGFYLCACQGANNSPLHFGNGTRLTVT.

The chain uses TRBV11-2 and TRBJ2-3; 10 bases are a match to TRBD2. Unmatched junction bases numbered 2, after V lost 1 base and J lost 4 bases. From germline, CDR1 is SGHAT and CDR2 FQNNGV. The CDR3 runs 15 residues. CDR3 loop: CASSLVLAGADTQYF. The CDR3 DNA reads TGTGCCAGCAGCTTAGTCCTAGCGGGAGCAGATACGCAGTATTTT. Based on the CDR3 plus reference TRBV11-2 and TRBJ2-3, the full variable domain is EAGVAQSPRYKIIEKRQSVAFWCNPISGHATLYWYQQILGQGPKLLIQFQNNGVVDDSQLPKDRFSAERLKGVDSTLKIQPAKLEDSAVYLCASSLVLAGADTQYFGPGTRLTVL.

This chain uses TRBV3-1 (or the pseudogene TRBV3-2) with TRBJ2-1; the match to TRBD2 covers 9 bases. The germline V gene encodes CDR1 LGHDT and CDR2 YNNKEL (reference sequence). The CDR3 covers 17 residues. V lost 6 bases, J lost 6 bases, and 15 bases stayed unmatched. CDR3 residues: CASRGGLLSGRPNEQFF. As DNA, the CDR3 is TGTGCCAGCAGGGGGGGTTTACTAAGCGGGAGGCCCAATGAGCAGTTCTTC.

This clone occurred once. The CDR3 region has the DNA TGTGCCAGCAGCAGACGGACTAGCGGGAGGCAAGAGACCCAGTACTTC. Translating gives CASSRRTSGRQETQYF. The V call is TRBV7-2, the J call TRBJ2-5; 14 positions match TRBD2. CDR1 is SGHTA, CDR2 FQGNSA, per germline. The CDR3 is made up of 16 amino acids. V shed 5 bases and J 2 bases; nucleotides not matched to a gene: 4.

This chain links TRBV5-6 with TRBJ2-1; 7 positions match TRBD2. The trim removed 4 bases at V and 1 base at J, leaving 11 bases unmatched. The CDR3 consists of 17 residues. Germline values: CDR1 SGHDT, CDR2 YYEEEE. The CDR3 bases are TGTGCCAGCAGCCCTCCTCAGACTAGCCGGTCCTACAATGAGCAGTTCTTC. This translates into CASSPPQTSRSYNEQFF.

The chain employs TRBV19 and TRBJ1-2; D is possibly TRBD1 (6 bases). This CDR3 contains 12 residues. Looked up from germline, CDR1 is LNHDA and CDR2 is SQIVND (reference sequence). The germline V and J ends were trimmed by 5 bases and 2 bases, with 6 bases remaining between them. The CDR3 sequence is CASSDRNYGYTF. CDR3 DNA sequence: TGTGCCAGTAGTGACAGGAACTATGGCTACACCTTC.

The chain recombines TRBV10-3 with TRBJ2-1; 12 bases are shared with TRBD2. The germline V gene encodes CDR1 ENHRY and CDR2 SYGVKD. V was pared by 2 bases and J by 6 bases, with 5 bases of the junction left unmatched. This CDR3 spans 16 amino acids. CDR3 DNA sequence: TGTGCCATCAGTGAGGCCCCTAGCGGGAGGGCCAATGAGCAGTTCTTC. It yields the protein CAISEAPSGRANEQFF.

The rearrangement uses TRBV7-2 and TRBJ2-2; no reliable D call. The V gene's germline CDR1 is SGHTA and CDR2 FQGNSA. V lost 3 bases and J lost 6, with 8 bases in between. The CDR3 covers 13 residues. The CDR3 coding sequence is TGTGCCAGCAGCTTTATCTTCGCCGGGGAGCTGTTTTTT. Translation: CASSFIFAGELFF.